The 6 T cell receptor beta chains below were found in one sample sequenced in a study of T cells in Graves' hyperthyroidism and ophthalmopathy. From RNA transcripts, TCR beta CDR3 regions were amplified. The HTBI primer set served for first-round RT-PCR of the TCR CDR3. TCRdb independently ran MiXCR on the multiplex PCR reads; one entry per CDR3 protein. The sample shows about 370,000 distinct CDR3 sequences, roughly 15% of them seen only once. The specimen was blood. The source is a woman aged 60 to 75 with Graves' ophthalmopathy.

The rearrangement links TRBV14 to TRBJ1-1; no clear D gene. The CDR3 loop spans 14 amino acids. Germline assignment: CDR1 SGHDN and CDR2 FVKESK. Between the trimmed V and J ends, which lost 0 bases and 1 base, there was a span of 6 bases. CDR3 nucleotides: TGTGCCAGCAGCCAAGACTTAGCGAACACTGAAGCTTTCTTT. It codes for CASSQDLANTEAFF. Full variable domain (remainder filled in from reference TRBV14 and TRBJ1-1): EAGVTQFPSHSVIEKGQTVTLRCDPISGHDNLYWYRRVMGKEIKFLLHFVKESKQDESGMPNNRFLAERTGGTYSTLKVQPAELEDSGVYFCASSQDLANTEAFFGQGTRLTVV.

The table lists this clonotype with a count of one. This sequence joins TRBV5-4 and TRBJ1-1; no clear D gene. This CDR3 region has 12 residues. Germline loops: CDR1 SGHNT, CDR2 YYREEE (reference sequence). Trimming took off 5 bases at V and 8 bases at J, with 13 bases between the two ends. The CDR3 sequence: CASRRTEEEAFF. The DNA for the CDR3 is TGTGCCAGCAGAAGGACGGAAGAGGAAGCTTTCTTT.

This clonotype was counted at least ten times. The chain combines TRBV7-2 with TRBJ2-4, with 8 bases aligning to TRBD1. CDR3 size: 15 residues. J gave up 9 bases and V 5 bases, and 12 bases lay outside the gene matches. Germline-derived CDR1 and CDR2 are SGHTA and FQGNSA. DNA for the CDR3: TGTGCCAGCAGCCCACGGGGACCTACAGGGGGCATTCAGTACTTC. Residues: CASSPRGPTGGIQYF.

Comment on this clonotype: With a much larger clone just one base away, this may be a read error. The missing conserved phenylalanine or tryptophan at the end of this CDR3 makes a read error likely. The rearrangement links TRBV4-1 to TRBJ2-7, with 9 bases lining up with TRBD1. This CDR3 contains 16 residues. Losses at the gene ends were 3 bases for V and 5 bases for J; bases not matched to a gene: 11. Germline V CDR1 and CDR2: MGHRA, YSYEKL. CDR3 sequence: CASSQGLQGAKDEQYL. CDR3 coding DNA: TGCGCCAGCAGCCAGGGATTACAGGGGGCGAAGGACGAGCAGTACCTC.

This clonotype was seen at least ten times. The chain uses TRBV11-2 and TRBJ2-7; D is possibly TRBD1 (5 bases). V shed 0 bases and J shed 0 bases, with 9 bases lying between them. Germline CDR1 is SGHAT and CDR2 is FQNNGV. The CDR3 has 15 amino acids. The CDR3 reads CASSLDRGGSYEQYF. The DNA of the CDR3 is TGTGCCAGCAGCTTAGATAGGGGTGGCTCCTACGAGCAGTACTTC.

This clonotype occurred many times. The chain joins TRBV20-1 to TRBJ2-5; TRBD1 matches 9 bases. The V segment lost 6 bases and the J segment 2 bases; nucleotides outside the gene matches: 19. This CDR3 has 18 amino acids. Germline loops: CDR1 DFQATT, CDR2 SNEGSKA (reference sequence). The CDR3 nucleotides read TGCAGTGCCTCCACTACCTCCGGACAGGGGAAAAATCAAGAGACCCAGTACTTC. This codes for CSASTTSGQGKNQETQYF.